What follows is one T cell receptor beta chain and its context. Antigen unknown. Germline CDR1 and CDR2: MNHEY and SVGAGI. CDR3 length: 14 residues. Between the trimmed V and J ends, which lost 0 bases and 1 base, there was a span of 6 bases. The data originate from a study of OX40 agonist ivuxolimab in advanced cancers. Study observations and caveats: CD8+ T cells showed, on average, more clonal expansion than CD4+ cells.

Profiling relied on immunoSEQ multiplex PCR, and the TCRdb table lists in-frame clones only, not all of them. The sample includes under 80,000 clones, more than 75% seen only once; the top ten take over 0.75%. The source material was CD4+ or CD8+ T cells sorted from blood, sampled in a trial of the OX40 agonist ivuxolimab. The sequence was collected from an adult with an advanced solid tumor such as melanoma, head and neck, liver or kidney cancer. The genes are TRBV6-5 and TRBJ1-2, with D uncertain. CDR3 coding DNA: TGTGCCAGCAGTTACTCGCGGGTTAACTATGGCTACACCTTC. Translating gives CASSYSRVNYGYTF.